Presented here are 27 T cell receptor beta chains from one specimen sequenced in a study of blood T cell repertoires in COVID-19. Sequencing was performed with immunoSEQ multiplex PCR; in TCRdb, only in-frame clones are kept and a portion is missing. The sample gives roughly 190,000 clones, 88% of which show up once; under 5% is in the top ten. Input material: peripheral blood. Receptor source: a human donor in a cohort sampled during active COVID-19.

This clone was detected only a few times. The chain is built from TRBV5-6 and TRBJ2-7; D ambiguous. V dropped 0 bases and J dropped 1 base, with 11 bases sitting between them. The CDR3 spans 15 residues. Germline values: CDR1 SGHDT, CDR2 YYEEEE. The CDR3: CASSLGQVFSYEQYF. The DNA of the CDR3 is TGTGCCAGCAGCTTGGGGCAGGTTTTTTCCTACGAGCAGTACTTC. Complete variable domain (other parts from reference TRBV5-6 and TRBJ2-7): DAGVTQSPTHLIKTRGQQVTLRCSPKSGHDTVSWYQQALGQGPQFIFQYYEEEERQRGNFPDRFSGHQFPNYSSELNVNALLLGDSALYLCASSLGQVFSYEQYFGPGTRLTVT.

The chain is built from TRBV15 and TRBJ2-5; D gene unclear. CDR1 and CDR2 from the germline V gene are LNHNV and YYDKDF (reference sequence). Trimming took off 0 bases at V and 1 base at J, with 9 bases between the two ends. This CDR3 spans 15 amino acids. The CDR3 spells CATSRDQTSQETQYF. The CDR3 bases are TGTGCCACCAGCAGAGATCAGACATCCCAAGAGACCCAGTACTTC.

V and J are TRBV5-1 and TRBJ1-1, with D perhaps matching TRBD1 (5 bases). Germline-derived CDR1 and CDR2 are SGHRS and YFSETQ. This CDR3 spans 13 amino acids. V lost 4 bases, J lost 4 bases, and 11 bases lay in between. CDR3 loop: CASSTTESTEAFF. The CDR3 DNA is TGCGCCAGCAGCACGACAGAAAGCACTGAAGCTTTCTTT.

J is TRBJ2-7 and V is TRBV6-5; D is uncertain. V dropped 7 bases and J dropped 5 bases, with 21 bases sitting between them. CDR3 length: 15 residues. CDR1 MNHEY and CDR2 SVGAGI come from the germline V gene. This CDR3 is CASTGFGSHDNEQYF. The CDR3 DNA sequence: TGTGCCAGCACTGGTTTTGGCTCTCACGACAACGAGCAGTACTTC.

The V and J genes are TRBV9 and TRBJ2-2; D perhaps matches TRBD1 (5 bases). CDR1 and CDR2 from the germline V gene are SGDLS and YYNGEE. The CDR3 totals 14 residues. V gave up 0 bases and J gave up 6 bases, with 9 bases separating them. The CDR3 coding sequence is TGTGCCAGCAGCGTAGTTTCAGGGCCCGGGGAGCTGTTTTTT. It specifies CASSVVSGPGELFF.

The chain employs TRBV7-6 and TRBJ2-2, with a possible D match to TRBD1 (6 bases). The V gene's germline CDR1 is SGHVS and CDR2 FNYEAQ. There are 15 residues in the CDR3. Trimming took 2 bases from V and 0 from J, leaving 7 bases between them. The chain's CDR3 is CASSLNRANTGELFF. CDR3 coding DNA: TGTGCCAGCAGCTTAAACAGGGCGAACACCGGGGAGCTGTTTTTT.

The chain is built from TRBV4-1 and TRBJ2-5, with D possibly matching TRBD2 (6 bases). The CDR3 is 14 amino acids. The V gene lost 4 bases and the J gene lost 4 bases, with 13 bases spanning the gap. Germline V gene data show CDR1 as MGHRA and CDR2 as YSYEKL. CDR3 amino acids: CASSLTGDIETQYF. The DNA of the CDR3 is TGCGCCAGCAGCCTAACGGGAGATATAGAGACCCAGTACTTC.

The chain is built from TRBV19 and TRBJ2-5, with D possibly matching TRBD2 (5 bases). This CDR3 has 12 amino acids. The germline gives CDR1 LNHDA, CDR2 SQIVND (reference sequence). V lost 5 bases to trimming and J lost 7 bases, with 11 bases between them. CDR3: CASSSEGGTQYF. CDR3 coding DNA: TGTGCCAGTAGTTCCGAGGGTGGGACCCAGTACTTC.

The V gene is TRBV24-1, the J gene TRBJ2-1, with 7 bases matching TRBD2. CDR3 length: 16 amino acids. Germline V gene lookup returns CDR1 KGHDR and CDR2 SFDVKD. V shed 5 bases and J 8 bases; nucleotides not matched to a gene: 14. Written as DNA, the CDR3 is TGTGCCACCAGTGGTGGCGGGAGATATCGATCAGATGAGCAGTTCTTC. This gives the protein CATSGGGRYRSDEQFF.

This chain joins TRBV10-2 and TRBJ2-3; D unclear. Germline CDR1 reads WSHSY; CDR2 reads SAAADI. CDR3 length equals 13 residues. Deletions cut 7 bases from V and 1 base from J, with 9 bases between. Here the CDR3 reads CASKPLGTDTQYF. DNA for the CDR3: TGCGCCAGCAAACCACTCGGCACAGATACGCAGTATTTT.

This clone was counted once. V is TRBV5-1 and J is TRBJ2-5; D might be TRBD1 (6 bases). The ends were cut back, 5 bases at V and 4 bases at J, with 21 bases in the middle. The CDR3 length is 16 residues. CDR1 is SGHRS, CDR2 YFSETQ, per germline. The CDR3 spells CASRRDPGAPGETQYF. CDR3 coding DNA: TGCGCCAGCAGGAGGGACCCAGGGGCCCCAGGAGAGACCCAGTACTTC.

The rearrangement uses TRBV5-1 and TRBJ1-1; TRBD1 matches 8 bases. The V segment lost 7 bases and the J segment 9 bases; nucleotides outside the gene matches: 8. Per the germline V gene, CDR1 is SGHRS and CDR2 is YFSETQ. This CDR3 has 12 residues. The CDR3 here is CASGTGQGKAFF. The CDR3 DNA is TGCGCCAGCGGTACTGGACAGGGCAAAGCTTTCTTT.

V and J are TRBV5-4 and TRBJ1-1, with D unclear. Trimming shortened V by 2 bases and J by 0 bases, and 5 bases separated the two germline ends. The CDR3 is 13 residues long. CDR1 and CDR2 from the germline V gene are SGHNT and YYREEE (reference sequence). CDR3 region: CASSFEVNTEAFF. Written as DNA, the CDR3 is TGTGCCAGCAGCTTCGAGGTGAACACTGAAGCTTTCTTT.

The chain couples TRBV6-5 to TRBJ2-2; possible D gene TRBD1, 6 bases. The V gene's germline CDR1 is MNHEY and CDR2 SVGAGI. V was pared by 6 bases and J by 5 bases, with 13 bases between. The CDR3 extends over 14 amino acids. CDR3 sequence: CASRKQGSTGELFF. The CDR3 coding sequence is TGTGCCAGCAGAAAACAGGGATCGACCGGGGAGCTGTTTTTT.

The CDR3 region is CASSEGGRAYTDTQYF. CDR3 DNA: TGTGCCAGCAGTGAAGGGGGCAGGGCCTACACAGATACGCAGTATTTT. V is TRBV2 and J is TRBJ2-3; D perhaps matches TRBD1 (5 bases). The ends were cut back, 1 base at V and 2 bases at J, with 13 bases in the middle. CDR1 is SNHLY and CDR2 is FYNNEI in the germline V gene. The CDR3 consists of 16 residues.

The chain joins TRBV2 to TRBJ1-5, with 8 nucleotides matching TRBD1. The CDR3 length is 14 residues. CDR1 is SNHLY, CDR2 FYNNEI, per germline. J lost 9 bases, V lost 1 base, and 5 bases had no gene match. The CDR3 DNA reads TGTGCCAGCAGTGAAGACAGGGGGGGAGGGCCCCAGCATTTT. It yields the protein CASSEDRGGGPQHF. Combining the CDR3 with reference TRBV2 and TRBJ1-5 gives the whole variable domain EPEVTQTPSHQVTQMGQEVILRCVPISNHLYFYWYRQILGQKVEFLVSFYNNEISEKSEIFDDQFSVERPDGSNFTLKIRSTKLEDSAMYFCASSEDRGGGPQHFGDGTRLSIL.

J is TRBJ2-2 and V is TRBV11-2; TRBD1 matches 9 bases. CDR3 size: 14 residues. V lost 5 bases and J lost 7; bases outside the gene matches: 5. Germline-derived CDR1 and CDR2 are SGHAT and FQNNGV. The CDR3 DNA reads as TGTGCCAGCAGCGCCGGACAGGGGTTCGGGGAGCTGTTTTTT. Its translation: CASSAGQGFGELFF.

V usage is TRBV5-3 and J usage is TRBJ2-7; 7 positions agree with TRBD2. TRBV5-3 is marked as an open reading frame, function uncertain. The V and J ends lost 4 bases and 2 bases, in that order; junction bases with no gene match: 12. The CDR3 has 16 amino acids. The DNA of the CDR3 is TGTGCCAGAAGCCTGGTTAAGCGGGGTGCTACCTACGAGCAGTACTTC. Translated: CARSLVKRGATYEQYF.

The chain combines TRBV12-3 or TRBV12-4 with TRBJ2-3; D remains ambiguous. The CDR3 is made up of 13 amino acids. V was clipped by 7 bases and J by 6 bases, with 14 bases between them. CDR3 coding DNA: TGTGCCAGCACCCAAGCCCCCGATGATACGCAGTATTTT. Protein product: CASTQAPDDTQYF.

V usage is TRBV5-1 and J usage is TRBJ2-2; maybe TRBD2 (5 bases). The CDR3 is 16 residues long. Germline CDR1 reads SGHRS; CDR2 reads YFSETQ. The V and J ends lost 4 bases and 1 base respectively, with 14 bases between them. The CDR3 loop reads CASSPTPAGNTGELFF. The CDR3 DNA follows: TGCGCCAGCAGCCCAACCCCGGCGGGGAACACCGGGGAGCTGTTTTTT.

The gene calls are TRBV6-2 or TRBV6-3 and TRBJ1-3; no clear D gene. Looked up from germline, CDR1 is MNHEY and CDR2 is SVGEGT. Trimming took off 0 bases at V and 2 bases at J, with 8 bases between the two ends. The CDR3 covers 15 residues. CDR3: CASSYSRNPGNTIYF. CDR3 bases: TGTGCCAGCAGTTACTCGCGGAACCCTGGAAACACCATATATTTT.

The chain carries TRBV5-1 and TRBJ1-1; TRBD1 is a possible D gene (6 bases). Germline V gene data show CDR1 as SGHRS and CDR2 as YFSETQ. This CDR3 contains 15 residues. Deletions cut 1 base from V and 2 bases from J, with 12 bases between. CDR3 DNA: TGCGCCAGCAGCTTGTCTGGACAGACAAACACTGAAGCTTTCTTT. Translation: CASSLSGQTNTEAFF.

This clone was seen only a few times. The chain couples TRBV4-3 to TRBJ2-1; 10 bases agree with TRBD2. The CDR3 contains 17 residues. CDR1 is LGHNA and CDR2 is YSLEER in the germline V gene. The V segment lost 1 base and the J segment 5 bases; nucleotides outside the gene matches: 8. The CDR3 region has the DNA TGCGCCAGCAGCCAAGTATACTGGACTAGCGGTCACAATGAGCAGTTCTTC. Translated, it gives CASSQVYWTSGHNEQFF.

The J gene is TRBJ2-4, the V gene TRBV6-2 or TRBV6-3, with 8 bases fitting TRBD1. The CDR3 runs to 15 residues. CDR1 and CDR2 from the germline V gene are MNHEY and SVGEGT. Trimming took 1 base from V and 7 from J; bases not matched to a gene: 6. As DNA, the CDR3 is TGTGCCAGCAGTTACTGGACAGGGAACCCTAACATTCAGTACTTC. This encodes CASSYWTGNPNIQYF.

In its sample, this clone was seen once. Distinct nucleotide sequences in the sample also encode this CDR3. This chain connects TRBV7-2 to TRBJ1-5; weak D call: TRBD1 (5 bases). V was clipped by 1 base and J by 4 bases, with 5 bases between them. The CDR3 consists of 13 residues. Per germline, CDR1 SGHTA and CDR2 FQGNSA. CDR3 bases: TGTGCCAGCAGCTTAGGACAGAATCAGCCCCAGCATTTT. Protein sequence: CASSLGQNQPQHF. The variable domain in full, completed from reference TRBV7-2 and TRBJ1-5, reads GAGVSQSPSNKVTEKGKDVELRCDPISGHTALYWYRQSLGQGLEFLIYFQGNSAPDKSGLPSDRFSAERTGGSVSTLTIQRTQQEDSAVYLCASSLGQNQPQHFGDGTRLSIL.

In the case of this clone: The junction departs from germline at one end; a sequencing error may be responsible. The chain carries TRBV4-3 and TRBJ2-1; perhaps TRBD2 as D (6 bases). CDR1 is LGHNA, CDR2 YSLEER, per germline. The CDR3 spans 13 residues. CDR3 in DNA: TGCGCCAGCAGCCGGGGGACGGGACTCCCCCTAGTCTTC. Translation gives CASSRGTGLPLVF.

The chain carries TRBV3-1 (or the pseudogene TRBV3-2) and TRBJ1-3, with TRBD1 identical over 11 bases. The CDR3 covers 17 residues. Germline V gives CDR1 LGHDT, CDR2 YNNKEL (reference sequence). Unmatched junction bases numbered 9, after V lost 3 bases and J lost 5 bases. CDR3 sequence reads: CASSHGTWTGGRNTIYF. For the CDR3, the DNA is TGTGCCAGCAGCCATGGAACCTGGACAGGGGGCCGAAACACCATATATTTT.